This T cell receptor (beta chain) was captured by sequencing in a study of blood T cell repertoires in COVID-19. Data came from immunoSEQ multiplex PCR; TCRdb stores just in-frame clones and leaves some out. The profile shows roughly 100,000 clones, just over 85% of them singletons. There are 17 residues in the CDR3. The V gene lost 4 bases and the J gene lost 7 bases, with 25 bases spanning the gap. Germline values: CDR1 GTSNPN, CDR2 SVGIG (reference sequence). Sequenced sample: peripheral blood. The receptor was derived from a human donor in a cohort sampled during active COVID-19. The rearrangement joins TRBV30 to TRBJ1-4; a possible D gene is TRBD1 (6 bases). The CDR3 loop reads CAWKSPGVVVGGEKLFF. Written as DNA, the CDR3 is TGTGCCTGGAAGAGTCCAGGGGTAGTAGTGGGTGGTGAAAAACTGTTTTTT.